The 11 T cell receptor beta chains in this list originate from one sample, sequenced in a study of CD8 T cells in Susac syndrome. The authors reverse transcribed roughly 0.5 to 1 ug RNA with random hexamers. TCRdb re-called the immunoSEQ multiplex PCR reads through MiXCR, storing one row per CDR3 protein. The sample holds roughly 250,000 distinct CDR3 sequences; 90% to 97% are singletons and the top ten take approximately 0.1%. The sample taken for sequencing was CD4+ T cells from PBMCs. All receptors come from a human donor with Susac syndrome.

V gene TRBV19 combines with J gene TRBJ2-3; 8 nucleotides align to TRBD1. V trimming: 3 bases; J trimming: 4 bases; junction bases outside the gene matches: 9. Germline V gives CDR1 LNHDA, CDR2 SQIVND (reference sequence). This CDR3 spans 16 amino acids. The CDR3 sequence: CASSIPTGVVADTQYF. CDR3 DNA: TGTGCCAGTAGTATCCCGACAGGGGTGGTGGCAGATACGCAGTATTTT.

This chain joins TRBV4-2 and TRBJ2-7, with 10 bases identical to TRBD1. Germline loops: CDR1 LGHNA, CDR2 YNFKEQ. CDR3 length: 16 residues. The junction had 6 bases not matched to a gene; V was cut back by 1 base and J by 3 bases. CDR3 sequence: CASSQAGTGAFYEQYF. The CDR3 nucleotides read TGTGCCAGCAGCCAAGCGGGGACAGGGGCCTTCTACGAGCAGTACTTC.

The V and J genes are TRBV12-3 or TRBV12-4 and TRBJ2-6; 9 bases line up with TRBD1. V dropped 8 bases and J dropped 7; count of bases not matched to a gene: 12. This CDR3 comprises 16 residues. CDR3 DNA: TGTGCCAGCCAACTATCGGGGACAGGGCGAGCCAACGTCCTGACTTTC. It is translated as CASQLSGTGRANVLTF.

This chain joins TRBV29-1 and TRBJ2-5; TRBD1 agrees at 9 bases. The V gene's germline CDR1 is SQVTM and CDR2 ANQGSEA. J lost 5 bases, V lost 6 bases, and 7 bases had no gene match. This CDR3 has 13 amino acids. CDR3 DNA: TGCAGCGTGACGACAGGGGGTATGGAGACCCAGTACTTC. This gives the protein CSVTTGGMETQYF.

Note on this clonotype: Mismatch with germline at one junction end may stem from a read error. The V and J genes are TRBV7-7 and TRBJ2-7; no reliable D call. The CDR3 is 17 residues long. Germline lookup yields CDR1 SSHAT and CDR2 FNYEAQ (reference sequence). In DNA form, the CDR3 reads TGTGCTAGCAGCCCGGGCTCCAGCCGCTCTTTAGGGTACGAGCAGTACTTC. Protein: CASSPGSSRSLGYEQYF. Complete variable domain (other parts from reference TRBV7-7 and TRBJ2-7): GAGVSQSPRYKVTKRGQDVTLRCDPISSHATLYWYQQALGQGPEFLTYFNYEAQPDKSGLPSDRFSAERPEGSISTLTIQRTEQRDSAMYRCASSPGSSRSLGYEQYFGPGTRLTVT.

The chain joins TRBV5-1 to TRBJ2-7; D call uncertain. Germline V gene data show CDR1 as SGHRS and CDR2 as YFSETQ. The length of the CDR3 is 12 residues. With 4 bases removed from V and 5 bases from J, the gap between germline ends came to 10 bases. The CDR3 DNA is TGCGCCAGCAGCCCCGTCCAGGACGAGCAGTACTTC. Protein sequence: CASSPVQDEQYF.

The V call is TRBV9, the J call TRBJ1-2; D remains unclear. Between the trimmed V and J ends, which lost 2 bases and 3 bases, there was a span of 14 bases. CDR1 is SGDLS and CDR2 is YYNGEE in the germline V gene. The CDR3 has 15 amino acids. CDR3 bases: TGTGCCAGCAGCGTTAGCCGGGAGGGTGACTATGGCTACACCTTC. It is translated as CASSVSREGDYGYTF.

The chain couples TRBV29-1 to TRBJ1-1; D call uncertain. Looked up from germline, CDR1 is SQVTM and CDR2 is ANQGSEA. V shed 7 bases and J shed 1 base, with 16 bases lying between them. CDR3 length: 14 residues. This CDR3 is CSAPLRPPNTEAFF. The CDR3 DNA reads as TGCAGCGCTCCCTTACGGCCGCCGAACACTGAAGCTTTCTTT.

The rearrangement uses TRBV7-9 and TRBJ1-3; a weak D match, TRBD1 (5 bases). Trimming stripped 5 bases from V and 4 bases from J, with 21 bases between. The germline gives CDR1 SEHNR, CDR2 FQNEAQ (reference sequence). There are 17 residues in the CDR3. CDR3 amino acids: CASSQISGPSPGNTIYF. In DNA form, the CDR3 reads TGTGCCAGCAGCCAGATCTCGGGACCAAGCCCGGGAAACACCATATATTTT.

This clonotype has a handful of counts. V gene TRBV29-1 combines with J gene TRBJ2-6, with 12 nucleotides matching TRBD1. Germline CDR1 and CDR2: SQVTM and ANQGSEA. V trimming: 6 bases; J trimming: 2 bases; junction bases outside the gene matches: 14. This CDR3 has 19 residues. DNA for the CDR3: TGCAGCGTCGCCACCCCGACCGGGACAGGGGGCACTGGGGCCAACGTCCTGACTTTC. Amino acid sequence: CSVATPTGTGGTGANVLTF.

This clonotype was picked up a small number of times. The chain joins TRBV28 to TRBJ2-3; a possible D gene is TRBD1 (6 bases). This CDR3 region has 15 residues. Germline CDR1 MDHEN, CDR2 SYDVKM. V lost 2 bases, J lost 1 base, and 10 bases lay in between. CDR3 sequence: CASSLAQGGTDTQYF. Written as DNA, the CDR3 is TGTGCCAGCAGTTTAGCACAGGGTGGCACAGATACGCAGTATTTT. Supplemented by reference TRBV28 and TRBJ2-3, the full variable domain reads DVKVTQSSRYLVKRTGEKVFLECVQDMDHENMFWYRQDPGLGLRLIYFSYDVKMKEKGDIPEGYSVSREKKERFSLILESASTNQTSMYLCASSLAQGGTDTQYFGPGTRLTVL.